This entry describes one T cell receptor beta chain. What it binds is not known. CDR3-region Arm-PCR and iRepertoire HTBI primers produced the TCR beta libraries. TCRdb recomputed calls from the multiplex PCR reads with MiXCR, one row per CDR3 protein. The data hold 500,000 or so distinct CDR3 sequences, with around 16% observed a single time. CDR1 and CDR2 (germline): LGHDT, YNNKEL (reference sequence). The CDR3 has 16 amino acids. The V gene lost 0 bases and the J gene lost 3 bases, with 14 bases spanning the gap. Regarding time point: newly diagnosed GD, antithyroid drugs for less than 3 months. RNA extracted from PBMCs served as the sequencing template. These data originate in a study of regulatory T cells in long-lasting Graves disease. Notes on the study in general: TRBV28, TRBJ1-2 and TRBJ2-5 were segments that persistent disease favored.

These same records also appear under a second study, on T cells in Graves' hyperthyroidism and ophthalmopathy.

The V call is TRBV3-1, the J call TRBJ2-5, with D perhaps TRBD2 (5 bases). The receptor was derived from a man aged 35 to 55 with Graves disease. This sample comprised peripheral blood mononuclear cells (PBMCs), obtained at new diagnosis, from a patient treated with antithyroid drugs. CDR3 protein: CASSQDFRLAKETQYF. In DNA, the CDR3 is TGTGCCAGCAGCCAAGATTTTCGGCTAGCTAAAGAGACCCAGTACTTC.